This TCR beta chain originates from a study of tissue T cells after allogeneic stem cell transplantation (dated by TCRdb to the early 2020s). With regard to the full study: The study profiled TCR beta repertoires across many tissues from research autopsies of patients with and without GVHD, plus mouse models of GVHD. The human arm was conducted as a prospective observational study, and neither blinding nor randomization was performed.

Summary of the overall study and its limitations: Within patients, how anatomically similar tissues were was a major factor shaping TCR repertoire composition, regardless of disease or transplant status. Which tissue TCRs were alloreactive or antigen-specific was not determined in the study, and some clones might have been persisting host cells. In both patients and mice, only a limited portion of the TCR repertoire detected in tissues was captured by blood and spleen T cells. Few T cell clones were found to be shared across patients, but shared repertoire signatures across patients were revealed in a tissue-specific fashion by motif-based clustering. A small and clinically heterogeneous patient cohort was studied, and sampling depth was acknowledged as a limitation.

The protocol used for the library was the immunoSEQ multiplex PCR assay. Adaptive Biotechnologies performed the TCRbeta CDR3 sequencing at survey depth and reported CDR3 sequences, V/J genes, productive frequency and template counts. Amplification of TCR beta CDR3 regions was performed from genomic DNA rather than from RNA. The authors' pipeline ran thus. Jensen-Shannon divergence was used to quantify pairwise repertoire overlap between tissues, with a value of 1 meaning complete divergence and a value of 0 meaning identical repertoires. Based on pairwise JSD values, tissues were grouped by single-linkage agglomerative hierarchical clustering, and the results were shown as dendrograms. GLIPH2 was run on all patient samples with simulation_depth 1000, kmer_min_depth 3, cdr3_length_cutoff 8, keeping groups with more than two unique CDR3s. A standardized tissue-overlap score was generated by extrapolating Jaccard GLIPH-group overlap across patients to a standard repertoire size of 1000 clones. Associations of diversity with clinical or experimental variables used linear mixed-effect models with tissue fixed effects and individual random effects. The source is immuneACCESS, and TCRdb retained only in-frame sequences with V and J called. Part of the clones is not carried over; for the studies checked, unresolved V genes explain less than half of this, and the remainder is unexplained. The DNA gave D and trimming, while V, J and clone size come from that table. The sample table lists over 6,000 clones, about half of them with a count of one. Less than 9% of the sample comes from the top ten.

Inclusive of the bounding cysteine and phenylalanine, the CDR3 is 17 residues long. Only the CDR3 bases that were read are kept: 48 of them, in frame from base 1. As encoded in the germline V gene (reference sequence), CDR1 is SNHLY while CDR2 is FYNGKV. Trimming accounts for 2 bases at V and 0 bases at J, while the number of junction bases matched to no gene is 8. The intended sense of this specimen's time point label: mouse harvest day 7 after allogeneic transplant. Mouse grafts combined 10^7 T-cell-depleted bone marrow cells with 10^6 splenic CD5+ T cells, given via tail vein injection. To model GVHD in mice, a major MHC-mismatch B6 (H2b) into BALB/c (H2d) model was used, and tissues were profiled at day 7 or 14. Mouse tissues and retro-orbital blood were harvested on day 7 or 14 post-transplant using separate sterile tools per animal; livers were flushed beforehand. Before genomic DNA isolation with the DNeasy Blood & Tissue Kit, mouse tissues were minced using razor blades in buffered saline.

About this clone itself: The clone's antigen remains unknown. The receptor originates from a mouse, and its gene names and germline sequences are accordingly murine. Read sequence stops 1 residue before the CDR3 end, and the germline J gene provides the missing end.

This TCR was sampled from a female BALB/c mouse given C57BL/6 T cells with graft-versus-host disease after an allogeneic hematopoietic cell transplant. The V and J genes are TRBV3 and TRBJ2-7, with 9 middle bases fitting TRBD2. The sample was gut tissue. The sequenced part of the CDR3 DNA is TGTGCCAGCAGCTTAAGGCTGGGGGGGGCGAGCTCCTATGAACAGTAC. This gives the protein CASSLRLGGASSYEQY. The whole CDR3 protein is CASSLRLGGASSYEQYF.